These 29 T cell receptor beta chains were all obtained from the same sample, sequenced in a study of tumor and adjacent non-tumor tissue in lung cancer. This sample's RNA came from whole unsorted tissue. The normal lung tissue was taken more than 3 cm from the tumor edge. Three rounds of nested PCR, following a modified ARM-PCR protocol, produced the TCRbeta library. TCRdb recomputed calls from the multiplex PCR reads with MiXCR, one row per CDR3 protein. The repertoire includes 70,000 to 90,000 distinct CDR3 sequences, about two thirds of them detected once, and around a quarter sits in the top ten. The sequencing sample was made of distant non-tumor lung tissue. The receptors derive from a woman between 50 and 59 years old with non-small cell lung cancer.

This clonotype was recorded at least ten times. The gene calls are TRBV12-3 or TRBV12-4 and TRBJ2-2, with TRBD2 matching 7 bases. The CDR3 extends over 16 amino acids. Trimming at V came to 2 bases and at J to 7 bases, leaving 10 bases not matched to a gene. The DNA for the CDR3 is TGTGCCAGCAGTTTATTCCCGGGGGGAGTCGGCGGGGAGCTGTTTTTT. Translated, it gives CASSLFPGGVGGELFF.

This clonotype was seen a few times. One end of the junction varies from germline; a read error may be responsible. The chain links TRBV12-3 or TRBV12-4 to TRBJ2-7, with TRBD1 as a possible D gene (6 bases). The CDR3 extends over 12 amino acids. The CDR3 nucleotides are TGTGCCAGCAATACCACAGGGAGCGAGCAGTATTTC. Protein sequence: CASNTTGSEQYF.

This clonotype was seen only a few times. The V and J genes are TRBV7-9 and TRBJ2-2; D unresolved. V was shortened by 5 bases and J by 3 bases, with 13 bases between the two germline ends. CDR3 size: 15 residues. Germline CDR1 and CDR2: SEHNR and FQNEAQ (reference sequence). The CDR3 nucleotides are TGTGCCAGCAGCCCACAAGCAATATACACCGGGGAGCTGTTTTTT. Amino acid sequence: CASSPQAIYTGELFF.

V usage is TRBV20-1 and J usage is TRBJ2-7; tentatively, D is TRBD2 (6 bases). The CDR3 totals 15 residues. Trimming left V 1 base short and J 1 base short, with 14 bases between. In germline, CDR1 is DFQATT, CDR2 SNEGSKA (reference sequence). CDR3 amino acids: CSARVTEGLSYEQYF. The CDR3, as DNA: TGCAGTGCTAGAGTAACGGAGGGCCTGTCCTACGAGCAGTACTTC.

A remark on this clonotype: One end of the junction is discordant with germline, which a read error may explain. The CDR3 sequence is CACSLVEQGASEQYF. DNA of the CDR3: TGTGCCTGCAGCTTAGTTGAACAGGGGGCATCCGAGCAGTACTTC. J is TRBJ2-7 and V is TRBV11-2; 9 bases align to TRBD1. This CDR3 contains 15 residues. Looked up from germline, CDR1 is SGHAT and CDR2 is FQNNGV.

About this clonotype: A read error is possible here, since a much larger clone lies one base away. CDR3 in DNA: TGTGCCAGCAGTTGGGTCGGGGGAATCAGTCACCCCCAGCATTTT. Its protein is CASSWVGGISHPQHF. This chain uses TRBV6-2 or TRBV6-3 with TRBJ1-5; tentative D call: TRBD1 (5 bases). Trimming took 4 bases from V and 10 from J, leaving 20 bases between them. The CDR3 loop spans 15 amino acids. Germline loops: CDR1 MNHEY, CDR2 SVGEGT.

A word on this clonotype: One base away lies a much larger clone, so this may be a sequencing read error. The CDR3 nucleotides are TGCAGCGTTGTACAGGGGGCTGCGGGGACCCAGTACTTC. It codes for CSVVQGAAGTQYF. The chain carries TRBV29-1 and TRBJ2-5; 9 bases fit TRBD1. CDR1 SQVTM and CDR2 ANQGSEA come from the germline V gene. V lost 4 bases, J lost 7 bases, and 7 bases stayed unmatched. The CDR3 loop spans 13 amino acids. Full variable domain (remainder filled in from reference TRBV29-1 and TRBJ2-5): SAVISQKPSRDICQRGTSLTIQCQVDSQVTMMFWYRQQPGQSLTLIATANQGSEATYESGFVIDKFPISRPNLTFSTLTVSNMSPEDSSIYLCSVVQGAAGTQYFGPGTRLLVL.

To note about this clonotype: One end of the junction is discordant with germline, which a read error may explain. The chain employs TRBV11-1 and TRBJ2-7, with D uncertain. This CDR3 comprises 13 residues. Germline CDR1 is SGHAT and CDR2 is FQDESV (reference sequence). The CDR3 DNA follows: TGTGCCAACAGCCCTAGGAGTAACTACGAGCAGTACTTC. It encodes CANSPRSNYEQYF.

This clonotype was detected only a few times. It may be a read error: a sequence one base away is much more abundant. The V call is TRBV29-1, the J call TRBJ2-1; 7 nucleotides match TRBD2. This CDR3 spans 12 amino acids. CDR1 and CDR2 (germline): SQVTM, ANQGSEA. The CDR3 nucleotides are TGCAGCTTCCGGCGGGAGAGGTATGAGCATTTCTTC. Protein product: CSFRRERYEHFF.

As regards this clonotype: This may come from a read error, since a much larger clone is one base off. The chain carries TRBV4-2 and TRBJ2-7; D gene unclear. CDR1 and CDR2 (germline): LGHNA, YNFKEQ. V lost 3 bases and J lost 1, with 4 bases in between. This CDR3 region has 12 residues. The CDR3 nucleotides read TGTGCCAGCAGCCATATATCCTACGAGCAGTACTTC. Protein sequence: CASSHISYEQYF.

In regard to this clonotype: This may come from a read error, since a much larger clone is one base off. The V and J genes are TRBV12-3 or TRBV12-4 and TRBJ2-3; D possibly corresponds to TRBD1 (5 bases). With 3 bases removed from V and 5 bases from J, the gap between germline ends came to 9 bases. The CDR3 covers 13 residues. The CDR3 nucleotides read TGTGCCAGCAGTTTCAGCCAGGGAGATACGCAGTATTTT. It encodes CASSFSQGDTQYF.

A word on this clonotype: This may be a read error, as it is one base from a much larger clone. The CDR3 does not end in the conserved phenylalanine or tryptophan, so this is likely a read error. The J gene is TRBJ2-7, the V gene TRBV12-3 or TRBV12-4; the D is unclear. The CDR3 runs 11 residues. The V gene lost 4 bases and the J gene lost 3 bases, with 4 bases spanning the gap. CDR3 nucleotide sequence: TGTGCCAGCAGTTCGGGCTACGAGCAGTACTAC. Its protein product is CASSSGYEQYY.

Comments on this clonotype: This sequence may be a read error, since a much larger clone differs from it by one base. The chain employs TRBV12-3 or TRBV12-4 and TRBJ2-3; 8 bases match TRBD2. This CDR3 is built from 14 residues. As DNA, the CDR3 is TGTGTCAGCAGCCCGACTAGCGGCACAGATACGCAGTATTTT. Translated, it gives CVSSPTSGTDTQYF.

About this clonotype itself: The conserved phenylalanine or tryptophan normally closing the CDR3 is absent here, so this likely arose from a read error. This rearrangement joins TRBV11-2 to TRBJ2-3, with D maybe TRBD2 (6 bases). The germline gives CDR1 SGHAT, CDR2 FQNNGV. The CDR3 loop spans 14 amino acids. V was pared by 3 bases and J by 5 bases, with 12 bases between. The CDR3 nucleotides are TGTGCCAGCAGCTTTCTGCACGGGAGAGATACGCAGTATTCT. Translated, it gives CASSFLHGRDTQYS.

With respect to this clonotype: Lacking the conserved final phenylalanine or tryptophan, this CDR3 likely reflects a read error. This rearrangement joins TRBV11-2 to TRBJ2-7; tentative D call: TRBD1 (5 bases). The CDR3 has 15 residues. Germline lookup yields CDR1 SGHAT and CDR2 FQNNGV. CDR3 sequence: CTSSLVSRTSYEQYL. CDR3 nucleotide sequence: TGTACCAGCAGCTTAGTATCTAGGACAAGCTACGAGCAGTACCTC.

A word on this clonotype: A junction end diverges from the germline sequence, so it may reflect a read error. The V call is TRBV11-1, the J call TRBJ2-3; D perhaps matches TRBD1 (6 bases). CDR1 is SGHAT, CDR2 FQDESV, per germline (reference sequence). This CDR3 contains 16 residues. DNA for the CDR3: TGTGCCATCAGCAGCCAAGACAGGATGGGCACAGATACGCAGTATTTT. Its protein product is CAISSQDRMGTDTQYF.

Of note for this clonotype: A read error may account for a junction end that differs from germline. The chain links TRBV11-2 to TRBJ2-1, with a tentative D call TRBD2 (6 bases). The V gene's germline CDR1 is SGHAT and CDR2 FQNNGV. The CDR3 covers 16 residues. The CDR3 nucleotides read TGTGCCGGCAGCCTAATGACCGGGACTTGCGGACCAGAGCAGCTCTTC. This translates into CAGSLMTGTCGPEQLF.

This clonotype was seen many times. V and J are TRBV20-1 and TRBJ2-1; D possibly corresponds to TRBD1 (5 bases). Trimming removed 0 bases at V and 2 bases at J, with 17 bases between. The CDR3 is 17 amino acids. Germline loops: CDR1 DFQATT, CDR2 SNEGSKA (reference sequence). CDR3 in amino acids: CSARDSGPGPTYNEQFF. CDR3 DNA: TGCAGTGCTAGAGACAGTGGGCCAGGGCCTACCTACAATGAGCAGTTCTTC.

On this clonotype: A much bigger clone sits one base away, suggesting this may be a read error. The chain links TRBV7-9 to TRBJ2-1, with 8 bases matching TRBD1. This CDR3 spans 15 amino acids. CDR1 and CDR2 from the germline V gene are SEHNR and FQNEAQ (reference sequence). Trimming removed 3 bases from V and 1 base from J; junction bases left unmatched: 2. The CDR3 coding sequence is TGTGCCAGCAGCTTGGGACAGGATTCCTACAATGAGCAGTTCTTC. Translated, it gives CASSLGQDSYNEQFF.

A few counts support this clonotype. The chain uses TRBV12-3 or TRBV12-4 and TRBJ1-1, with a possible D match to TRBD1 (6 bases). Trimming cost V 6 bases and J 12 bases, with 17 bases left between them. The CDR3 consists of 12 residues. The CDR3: CASRSGAGGTFF. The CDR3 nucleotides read TGTGCCAGCAGATCGGGGGCGGGAGGAACTTTCTTT.

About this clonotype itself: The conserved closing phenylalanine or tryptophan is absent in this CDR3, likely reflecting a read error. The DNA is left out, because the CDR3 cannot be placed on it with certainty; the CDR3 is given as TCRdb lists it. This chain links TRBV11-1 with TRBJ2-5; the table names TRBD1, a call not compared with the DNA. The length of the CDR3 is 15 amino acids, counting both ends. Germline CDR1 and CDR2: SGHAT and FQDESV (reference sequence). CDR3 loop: CASSRTGTFQETQHL.

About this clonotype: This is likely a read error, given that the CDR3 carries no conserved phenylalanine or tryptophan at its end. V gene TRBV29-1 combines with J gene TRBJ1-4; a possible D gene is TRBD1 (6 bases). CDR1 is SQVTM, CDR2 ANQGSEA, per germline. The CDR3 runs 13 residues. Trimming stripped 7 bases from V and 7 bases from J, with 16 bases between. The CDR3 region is CSAFDEDSEKLFL. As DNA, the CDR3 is TGCAGCGCGTTCGACGAGGACAGTGAAAAACTGTTTTTA.

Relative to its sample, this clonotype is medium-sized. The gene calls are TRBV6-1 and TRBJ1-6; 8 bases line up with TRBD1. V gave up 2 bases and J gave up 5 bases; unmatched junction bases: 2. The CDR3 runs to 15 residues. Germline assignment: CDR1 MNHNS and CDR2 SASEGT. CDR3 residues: CASSEQGANNSPLHF. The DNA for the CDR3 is TGTGCCAGCAGTGAACAGGGGGCGAATAATTCACCCCTCCACTTT.

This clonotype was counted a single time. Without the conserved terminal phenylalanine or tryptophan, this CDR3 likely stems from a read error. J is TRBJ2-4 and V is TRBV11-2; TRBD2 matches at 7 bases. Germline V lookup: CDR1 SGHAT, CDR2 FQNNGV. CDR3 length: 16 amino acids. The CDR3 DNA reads TGTGCCGGCAGCCTATTTGGGGGAGGGCCAGGAAACATTCAGTACTCC. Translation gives CAGSLFGGGPGNIQYS.

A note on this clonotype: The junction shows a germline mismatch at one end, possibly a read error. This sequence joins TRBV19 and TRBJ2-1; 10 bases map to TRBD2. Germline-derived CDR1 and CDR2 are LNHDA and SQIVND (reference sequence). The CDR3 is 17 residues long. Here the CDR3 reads CTSSIISGLADHNEQFF. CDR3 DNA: TGTACCAGTAGTATAATCTCCGGACTAGCGGACCACAATGAGCAGTTCTTC.

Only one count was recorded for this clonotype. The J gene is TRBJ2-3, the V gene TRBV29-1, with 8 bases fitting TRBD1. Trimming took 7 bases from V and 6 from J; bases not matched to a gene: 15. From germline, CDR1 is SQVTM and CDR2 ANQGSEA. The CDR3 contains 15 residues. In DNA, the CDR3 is TGCAGCGCCGAGTTAGGGACAGGCGGTGGGGATACGCAGTATTTT. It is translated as CSAELGTGGGDTQYF.

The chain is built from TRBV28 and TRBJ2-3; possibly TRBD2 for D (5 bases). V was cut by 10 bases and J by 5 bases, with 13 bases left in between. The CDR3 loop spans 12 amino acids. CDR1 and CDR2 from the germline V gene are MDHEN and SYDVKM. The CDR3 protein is CAITLGRDTQYF. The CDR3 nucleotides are TGTGCCATCACCTTGGGGAGAGATACGCAGTATTTT.

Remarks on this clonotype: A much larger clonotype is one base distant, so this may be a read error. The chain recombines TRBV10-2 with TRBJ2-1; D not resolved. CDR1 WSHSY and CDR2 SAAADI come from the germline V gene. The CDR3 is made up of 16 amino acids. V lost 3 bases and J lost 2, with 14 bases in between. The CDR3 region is CASSDKQAVAYNEQFF. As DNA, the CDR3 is TGCGCCAGCAGTGATAAGCAGGCGGTCGCCTACAATGAGCAGTTCTTC.

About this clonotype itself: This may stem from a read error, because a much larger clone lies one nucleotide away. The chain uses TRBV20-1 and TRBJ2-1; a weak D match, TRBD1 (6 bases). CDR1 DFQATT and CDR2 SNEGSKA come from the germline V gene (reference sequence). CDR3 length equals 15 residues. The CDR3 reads CSARAQGTTYNDQFF. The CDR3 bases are TGCAGTGCTAGGGCGCAGGGGACAACCTACAATGATCAGTTCTTC.